These 28 T cell receptor beta chains came from one sample sequenced in a study of T cells generated in artificial thymic organoids. Separate semi-nested PCRs amplified TCRalpha and TCRbeta libraries using constant-region reverse primers in TRAC or TRBC. From the 5' RACE reads, TCRdb called clonotypes with MiXCR, one entry per CDR3 protein. The sample includes around 8,500 distinct CDR3 sequences, 15% to 20% of them seen just once. Sample: naive CD8+ T cells from the thymus. Described subset: CD3+TCRalphabeta+CD8SP T cells; for blood, CD45RO-CCR7+ naive CD8+ T cells. The receptors here all came from a human donor who gave cord blood stem cells for thymic organoid culture, a cardiac surgery patient who gave postnatal thymus, or a blood donor (not recorded which).

This clonotype is medium-sized by share. The chain uses TRBV27 and TRBJ1-2, with 7 positions matching TRBD1. CDR3 length: 14 amino acids. Germline assignment: CDR1 MNHEY and CDR2 SMNVEV (reference sequence). V shed 3 bases, J shed 4 bases, and the junction held 5 bases outside the gene matches. The CDR3 spells CASSFYGDSYGYTF. As DNA, the CDR3 is TGTGCCAGCAGTTTTTATGGGGACAGCTATGGCTACACCTTC.

The sample holds a few counts of this clonotype. The chain uses TRBV7-6 and TRBJ1-3; no definite D call. V was shortened by 2 bases and J by 0 bases, with 17 bases between the two germline ends. The CDR3 totals 18 residues. Germline-derived CDR1 and CDR2 are SGHVS and FNYEAQ. Here the CDR3 reads CASSLWSDGTSSGNTIYF. As DNA, the CDR3 is TGTGCCAGCAGCTTATGGTCGGACGGTACGAGCTCTGGAAACACCATATATTTT.

This clonotype was observed a few times. The CDR3 DNA reads as TGTGCCAGCAGCCAAGCGAATGATGAGCCGGGAAACACCATATATTTT. Translating it yields CASSQANDEPGNTIYF. The V and J genes are TRBV4-2 and TRBJ1-3, with D uncertain. Germline CDR1 reads LGHNA; CDR2 reads YNFKEQ. The V end was cut by 1 base, the J end by 4 bases, with 14 bases between. CDR3 length: 16 amino acids.

In its sample, this clonotype is medium-sized. The chain links TRBV12-3 or TRBV12-4 to TRBJ2-7; possibly TRBD1 for D (6 bases). The CDR3 spans 13 residues. Trimming left V 3 bases short and J 2 bases short, with 8 bases between. The CDR3: CASSLSGAYEQYF. CDR3 coding DNA: TGTGCCAGCAGTTTGTCAGGGGCCTACGAGCAGTACTTC.

This clonotype was observed a handful of times. The J gene is TRBJ2-7, the V gene TRBV27; D remains ambiguous. V lost 1 base and J 4 bases, leaving 11 bases between the germline ends. The CDR3 sequence is 14 residues long. Germline values: CDR1 MNHEY, CDR2 SMNVEV (reference sequence). The CDR3 DNA sequence: TGTGCCAGCAGTTTATTTAGGTCCAAGTACGAGCAGTACTTC. It specifies CASSLFRSKYEQYF.

The chain links TRBV27 to TRBJ1-4, with TRBD1 matching 7 bases. The CDR3 has 15 amino acids. The junction had 10 bases not matched to a gene; V was cut back by 8 bases and J by 4 bases. The germline gives CDR1 MNHEY, CDR2 SMNVEV (reference sequence). CDR3 DNA sequence: TGTGCCAGCGTTGGACTACGGGACAGTAATGAAAAACTGTTTTTT. Translating gives CASVGLRDSNEKLFF.

This clonotype is medium-sized. The gene calls are TRBV7-8 and TRBJ2-7, with 8 positions matching TRBD2. The germline gives CDR1 SGHVS, CDR2 FQNEAQ. The CDR3 covers 11 residues. V trimming: 3 bases; J trimming: 11 bases; junction bases outside the gene matches: 3. CDR3 residues: CASSFGREEYF. The CDR3 DNA follows: TGTGCCAGCAGCTTCGGGAGGGAGGAGTACTTC. The whole variable domain, remainder taken from reference TRBV7-8 and TRBJ2-7, is GAGVSQSPRYKVAKRGQDVALRCDPISGHVSLFWYQQALGQGPEFLTYFQNEAQLDKSGLPSDRFFAERPEGSVSTLKIQRTQQEDSAVYLCASSFGREEYFGPGTRLTVT.

A word on this clonotype: A read error may account for a junction end that differs from germline. The chain combines TRBV6-5 with TRBJ1-2; TRBD1 agrees at 7 bases. The CDR3 has 16 residues. The V gene's germline CDR1 is MNHEY and CDR2 SVGAGI. In DNA, the CDR3 is TGTACCAGCAGCTCCGATACAGGGGTAGCTAACTATGGCTACACCTTC. It encodes CTSSSDTGVANYGYTF.

By frequency in the sample, this clonotype is medium-sized (0.01 to 0.1%). Written as DNA, the CDR3 is TGCAGTGCTAGAGGGAGCGGGAGATCAGATACGCAGTATTTT. It yields the protein CSARGSGRSDTQYF. The V and J genes are TRBV20-1 and TRBJ2-3, with 8 bases aligning to TRBD2. CDR1 DFQATT and CDR2 SNEGSKA come from the germline V gene (reference sequence). CDR3 size: 14 residues. V dropped 1 base and J dropped 4; count of bases not matched to a gene: 4.

This clonotype is medium-sized in the sample. This sequence joins TRBV20-1 and TRBJ1-1; D gene uncertain. Per germline, CDR1 DFQATT and CDR2 SNEGSKA (reference sequence). The CDR3 is made up of 12 amino acids. V gave up 0 bases and J gave up 3 bases, with 5 bases separating them. The CDR3 DNA follows: TGCAGTGCTAGAGACCTCTACACTGAAGCTTTCTTT. As protein: CSARDLYTEAFF.

This clonotype ranks as medium-sized. The chain joins TRBV7-2 to TRBJ2-2, with unresolved D. Germline V gives CDR1 SGHTA, CDR2 FQGNSA. V was clipped by 6 bases and J by 11 bases, with 13 bases between them. The CDR3 sequence is 12 residues long. Here the CDR3 reads CASRVLGGELFF. CDR3 nucleotides: TGTGCCAGCAGAGTCCTCGGTGGAGAGCTGTTTTTT. Drawing the rest from reference TRBV7-2 and TRBJ2-2, the complete variable domain is GAGVSQSPSNKVTEKGKDVELRCDPISGHTALYWYRQSLGQGLEFLIYFQGNSAPDKSGLPSDRFSAERTGGSVSTLTIQRTQQEDSAVYLCASRVLGGELFFGEGSRLTVL.

In its sample, this clonotype was seen once. V gene TRBV28 combines with J gene TRBJ2-5; perhaps TRBD2 as D (6 bases). Trimming removed 3 bases at V and 4 bases at J, with 12 bases between. CDR3 length: 14 residues. Germline CDR1 is MDHEN and CDR2 is SYDVKM. CDR3 sequence reads: CASSFSSGGETQYF. CDR3 nucleotide sequence: TGTGCCAGCAGTTTTAGTTCCGGGGGAGAGACCCAGTACTTC.

V usage is TRBV6-6 and J usage is TRBJ1-2; 9 nucleotides agree with TRBD1. Germline CDR1 MNHNY, CDR2 SVGAGI (reference sequence). Losses at the gene ends were 5 bases for V and 4 bases for J; bases not matched to a gene: 8. The CDR3 loop spans 15 amino acids. The CDR3 sequence: CASSRTGEGSYGYTF. The CDR3 DNA follows: TGTGCCAGCAGTAGGACAGGGGAAGGCTCCTATGGCTACACCTTC.

To note about this clonotype: A clone one base away is much larger, so this may be a read error. This chain links TRBV19 with TRBJ2-3; possibly TRBD1 for D (6 bases). The CDR3 is 14 amino acids. V dropped 11 bases and J dropped 4 bases, with 19 bases sitting between them. Germline V CDR1 and CDR2: LNHDA, SQIVND (reference sequence). CDR3: CAGNWQGSPDTQYF. The DNA of the CDR3 is TGTGCCGGTAATTGGCAGGGGTCACCAGATACGCAGTATTTT.

Concerning this clonotype itself: A much larger clone differs from this one at a single base, so this may be a read error. The V gene is TRBV13, the J gene TRBJ2-1, with 16 bases identical to TRBD2. The length of the CDR3 is 16 residues. Germline V CDR1 and CDR2: PRHDT, FYEKMQ (reference sequence). CDR3 region: CASSSGLAGGTGERFF. CDR3 DNA: TGTGCCAGCAGCTCGGGACTAGCGGGAGGGACCGGTGAGCGGTTCTTC.

The rearrangement joins TRBV5-5 to TRBJ2-1, with 7 bases aligning to TRBD1. CDR1 and CDR2 from the germline V gene are SGHKS and YYEKEE (reference sequence). V dropped 5 bases and J dropped 8; count of bases not matched to a gene: 1. CDR3 length: 11 residues. DNA of the CDR3: TGTGCCAGCAGGAGGGGGCATGAGCAGTTCTTC. It is translated as CASRRGHEQFF.

As for this clonotype: One end of the junction is discordant with germline, which a read error may explain. The genes are TRBV7-3 and TRBJ2-3, with TRBD2 matching over 9 bases. The CDR3 has 15 amino acids. Germline values: CDR1 SGHTA, CDR2 FQGTGA. The CDR3 reads CASSWASGVADTRYF. The DNA of the CDR3 is TGTGCCAGCAGCTGGGCTAGCGGGGTGGCAGATACGCGGTATTTT. The whole variable domain, remainder taken from reference TRBV7-3 and TRBJ2-3, is GAGVSQTPSNKVTEKGKYVELRCDPISGHTALYWYRQSLGQGPEFLIYFQGTGAADDSGLPNDRFFAVRPEGSVSTLKIQRTERGDSAVYLCASSWASGVADTRYFGPGTRLTVL.

The chain combines TRBV20-1 with TRBJ2-7; TRBD1 agrees at 9 bases. The CDR3 length is 15 residues. Trimming took 3 bases from V and 4 from J; bases not matched to a gene: 10. Looked up from germline, CDR1 is DFQATT and CDR2 is SNEGSKA (reference sequence). The CDR3 DNA sequence: TGCAGTGCTAGGGGGGACCGGGACAGGGTGTACGAGCAGTACTTC. It specifies CSARGDRDRVYEQYF.

By proportion, this clonotype is medium-sized. V and J are TRBV27 and TRBJ2-3; D perhaps matches TRBD1 (6 bases). The germline CDR1 and CDR2 sequences are MNHEY and SMNVEV (reference sequence). The V and J ends lost 3 bases and 6 bases respectively, with 10 bases between them. This CDR3 contains 13 residues. Written as DNA, the CDR3 is TGTGCCAGCAGTTTTGGACAGCCTGATACGCAGTATTTT. Its protein product is CASSFGQPDTQYF.

By share of the sample, this clonotype is medium-sized. The J gene is TRBJ2-5, the V gene TRBV5-1; tentatively, D is TRBD1 (7 bases). Germline V gene lookup returns CDR1 SGHRS and CDR2 YFSETQ. This CDR3 spans 15 amino acids. With 1 base removed from V and 2 bases from J, the gap between germline ends came to 12 bases. The CDR3: CASSLNRGGQETQYF. The CDR3 DNA sequence: TGCGCCAGCAGCTTGAACAGGGGAGGTCAAGAGACCCAGTACTTC.

In this sample, this clonotype is medium-sized. The chain links TRBV2 to TRBJ2-6, with D perhaps being TRBD1 or TRBD2 (6 bases each). Germline V gives CDR1 SNHLY, CDR2 FYNNEI. CDR3 length: 14 amino acids. The germline V and J ends were trimmed by 10 bases and 3 bases, with 13 bases remaining between them. DNA of the CDR3: TGTGCCATCCAGGAGGGGGATGGGGCCAACGTCCTGACTTTC. Translation: CAIQEGDGANVLTF.

Within the sample, this clonotype is medium-sized. The V gene is TRBV4-1, the J gene TRBJ1-1; TRBD1 aligns across 10 bases. The CDR3 spans 17 residues. CDR1 MGHRA and CDR2 YSYEKL come from the germline V gene. V dropped 1 base and J dropped 4; count of bases not matched to a gene: 9. The CDR3 DNA reads as TGCGCCAGCAGCCAAGTTGTCGGGGACAGGGGTTCCACTGAAGCTTTCTTT. This translates into CASSQVVGDRGSTEAFF.

Within the sample, this clonotype is medium-sized. V is TRBV18 and J is TRBJ2-7; 8 bases line up with TRBD1. The germline V gene encodes CDR1 KGHSH and CDR2 LQKENI. With 3 bases clipped from V and 0 bases from J, the junction kept 4 bases outside the gene matches. This CDR3 has 15 residues. The CDR3 loop reads CASSPSGQDSYEQYF. The CDR3 nucleotides read TGTGCCAGCTCACCCTCGGGACAGGACTCCTACGAGCAGTACTTC.

This clonotype ranks as medium-sized (0.01 to 0.1%). The chain combines TRBV6-6 with TRBJ1-1; D ambiguous. The CDR3 extends over 14 amino acids. Trimming shortened V by 4 bases and J by 0 bases, and 9 bases separated the two germline ends. CDR1 is MNHNY and CDR2 is SVGAGI in the germline V gene (reference sequence). CDR3 region: CASSSPSMNTEAFF. CDR3 DNA sequence: TGTGCCAGCAGTTCGCCCTCCATGAACACTGAAGCTTTCTTT.

This clonotype came up many times. The CDR3 reads CASSFAGQGVYGYTF. CDR3 sequence (DNA): TGTGCCAGCAGTTTCGCGGGACAGGGTGTATATGGCTACACCTTC. The chain couples TRBV12-3 or TRBV12-4 to TRBJ1-2; the match to TRBD1 covers 9 bases. This CDR3 is built from 15 residues. The J segment lost 5 bases and the V segment lost 3 bases, leaving 7 bases of the junction unmatched.

This clonotype was observed many times. This chain uses TRBV28 with TRBJ2-7; D is undetermined. Germline assignment: CDR1 MDHEN and CDR2 SYDVKM. CDR3 length: 14 residues. The ends were cut back, 5 bases at V and 7 bases at J, with 18 bases in the middle. The CDR3 nucleotides read TGTGCCAGCAGTCGACCTGAGCGTATTGGGGAGCAGTACTTC. Its protein product is CASSRPERIGEQYF.

The chain uses TRBV20-1 and TRBJ2-4; weak D call: TRBD1 (5 bases). This CDR3 comprises 13 residues. Germline lookup yields CDR1 DFQATT and CDR2 SNEGSKA (reference sequence). Trimming pared 5 bases from V and 1 base from J, leaving 9 bases between. CDR3 coding DNA: TGCAGTGCTGGACACTCGGCCAAAAACATTCAGTACTTC. It codes for CSAGHSAKNIQYF.

This clonotype is deemed medium-sized. The genes are TRBV4-1 and TRBJ1-5; a possible D gene is TRBD1 (6 bases). This CDR3 has 15 residues. V was cut by 4 bases and J by 1 base, with 11 bases left in between. The germline gives CDR1 MGHRA, CDR2 YSYEKL. The CDR3 bases are TGCGCCAGCAGCCTGATTACAGGGAGCAATCAGCCCCAGCATTTT. Protein: CASSLITGSNQPQHF.